A single sample gave rise to the 19 T cell receptor beta chains below, sequenced in a study of cytomegalovirus exposure and HLA in healthy donors. Primers for the PCR totalled 60 Vbeta and 13 Jbeta. TCRdb's table, derived via immunoSEQ multiplex PCR, lists solely in-frame clones and lacks some. The table includes 200,000 or so clones, about four fifths detected once. Input material: PBMCs. The receptors were gathered from a boy between 10 and 17 years old in good health and CMV-seronegative.

CDR3 sequence: CASSLEAEGTQYF. CDR3 nucleotide sequence: TGTGCCAGCAGCTTAGAAGCGGAGGGTACGCAGTATTTT. The rearrangement joins TRBV13 to TRBJ2-3, with D possibly being TRBD2 (6 bases). Deletions cut 1 base from V and 8 bases from J, with 10 bases between. This CDR3 contains 13 residues. CDR1 is PRHDT, CDR2 FYEKMQ, per germline (reference sequence).

This clone was picked up one time. The chain employs TRBV27 and TRBJ2-4; 7 nucleotides agree with TRBD2. V dropped 3 bases and J dropped 6; count of bases not matched to a gene: 8. CDR3 length equals 15 residues. In germline, CDR1 is MNHEY, CDR2 SMNVEV (reference sequence). This chain's CDR3 is CASSFGGGQGNIQYF. CDR3 nucleotides: TGTGCCAGCAGTTTCGGGGGAGGGCAAGGAAACATTCAGTACTTC.

The chain couples TRBV29-1 to TRBJ2-7; possible D gene TRBD1, 6 bases. The V gene lost 4 bases and the J gene lost 2 bases, with 15 bases spanning the gap. The CDR3 consists of 14 residues. Germline assignment: CDR1 SQVTM and CDR2 ANQGSEA. The CDR3 nucleotides are TGCAGCGTTGCAATACGACAGGAGCCCTACGAGCAGTACTTC. This encodes CSVAIRQEPYEQYF.

The chain combines TRBV28 with TRBJ2-1; 8 nucleotides match TRBD2. V was pared by 2 bases and J by 10 bases, with 13 bases of the junction left unmatched. This CDR3 is 16 amino acids long. Per germline, CDR1 MDHEN and CDR2 SYDVKM. CDR3 in DNA: TGTGCCAGCAGTTTAGGCCTGGGGGGACTAGGGGAAGAGCAGTTCTTC. Protein: CASSLGLGGLGEEQFF. Full variable domain (missing parts from reference TRBV28 and TRBJ2-1): DVKVTQSSRYLVKRTGEKVFLECVQDMDHENMFWYRQDPGLGLRLIYFSYDVKMKEKGDIPEGYSVSREKKERFSLILESASTNQTSMYLCASSLGLGGLGEEQFFGPGTRLTVL.

This rearrangement joins TRBV29-1 to TRBJ2-7; maybe TRBD2 (6 bases). V was pared by 4 bases and J by 9 bases, with 19 bases between. CDR3 length equals 13 residues. Germline CDR1 reads SQVTM; CDR2 reads ANQGSEA. In nucleotides, the CDR3 is TGCAGCGTTGCAACTTCGGAGGGTGTAGGGCAGTACTTC. This gives the protein CSVATSEGVGQYF.

The J gene is TRBJ1-5, the V gene TRBV5-3; a weak D match, TRBD1 (5 bases). TRBV5-3 is recorded as an ORF, its role being uncertain. CDR3 length: 14 amino acids. V lost 2 bases and J lost 3, with 9 bases in between. The CDR3 sequence is CARSFDSYNQPQHF. The CDR3 nucleotides read TGTGCCAGAAGCTTTGACAGCTACAATCAGCCCCAGCATTTT.

The rearrangement uses TRBV9 and TRBJ2-1, with 9 nucleotides matching TRBD2. The CDR3 contains 16 residues. V gave up 4 bases and J gave up 2 bases; unmatched junction bases: 7. Germline V gives CDR1 SGDLS, CDR2 YYNGEE. This chain's CDR3 is CASSPGLAPTYNEQFF. The DNA for the CDR3 is TGTGCCAGCAGCCCCGGACTAGCGCCGACCTACAATGAGCAGTTCTTC.

The chain has TRBV2 and TRBJ1-2; a possible D gene is TRBD1 (6 bases). The CDR3 runs 15 residues. V lost 10 bases to trimming and J lost 1 base, with 19 bases between them. In germline, CDR1 is SNHLY, CDR2 FYNNEI. The CDR3 here is CATRGGAKLNYGYTF. The DNA of the CDR3 is TGTGCCACCCGAGGGGGGGCAAAACTTAACTATGGCTACACCTTC. The variable domain in full, completed from reference TRBV2 and TRBJ1-2, reads EPEVTQTPSHQVTQMGQEVILRCVPISNHLYFYWYRQILGQKVEFLVSFYNNEISEKSEIFDDQFSVERPDGSNFTLKIRSTKLEDSAMYFCATRGGAKLNYGYTFGSGTRLTVV.

A single count supports this clone. The chain links TRBV30 to TRBJ1-6, with a possible D match to TRBD1 (5 bases). The CDR3 length is 13 residues. Germline CDR1 and CDR2: GTSNPN and SVGIG (reference sequence). V was shortened by 4 bases and J by 11 bases, with 15 bases between the two germline ends. The CDR3 spells CAWTVYRGTPLHF. The CDR3 region has the DNA TGTGCCTGGACGGTTTATCGGGGGACACCCCTCCACTTT.

This chain joins TRBV7-9 and TRBJ1-2, with D tentatively TRBD1 (6 bases). The ends were cut back, 3 bases at V and 8 bases at J, with 19 bases in the middle. Germline loops: CDR1 SEHNR, CDR2 FQNEAQ (reference sequence). There are 15 residues in the CDR3. CDR3 residues: CASSLGRGGQVGYTF. The CDR3 DNA sequence: TGTGCCAGCAGCTTGGGTCGGGGGGGCCAAGTCGGCTACACCTTC.

The chain joins TRBV9 to TRBJ1-1; no reliable D call. Germline V CDR1 and CDR2: SGDLS, YYNGEE. The CDR3 is made up of 16 amino acids. V gave up 0 bases and J gave up 2 bases, with 14 bases separating them. CDR3 sequence reads: CASSVDSEGLNTEAFF. The DNA for the CDR3 is TGTGCCAGCAGCGTAGACTCGGAGGGTCTAAACACTGAAGCTTTCTTT.

This chain connects TRBV7-6 to TRBJ2-1; D gene uncertain. The CDR3 extends over 15 amino acids. Per the germline V gene, CDR1 is SGHVS and CDR2 is FNYEAQ. With 0 bases removed from V and 2 bases from J, the gap between germline ends came to 8 bases. The CDR3 DNA reads TGTGCCAGCAGCTTAGCCGCGGCTACCTACAATGAGCAGTTCTTC. It encodes CASSLAAATYNEQFF.

The gene calls are TRBV5-4 and TRBJ1-1; possible D gene TRBD1, 5 bases. The V end was cut by 4 bases, the J end by 4 bases, with 14 bases between. Germline V gene lookup returns CDR1 SGHNT and CDR2 YYREEE (reference sequence). CDR3 length: 14 residues. CDR3 amino acids: CASSPFLGGTEAFF. CDR3 coding DNA: TGTGCCAGCAGCCCCTTTTTGGGGGGCACTGAAGCTTTCTTT.

A single count supports this clone. The rearrangement links TRBV6-5 to TRBJ2-2, with TRBD2 matching 9 bases. There are 16 residues in the CDR3. The germline CDR1 and CDR2 sequences are MNHEY and SVGAGI. The J segment lost 6 bases and the V segment lost 0 bases, leaving 5 bases of the junction unmatched. The CDR3 bases are TGTGCCAGCAGTTACTCGAGTAGCGGGAGATCCGGGGAGCTGTTTTTT. It codes for CASSYSSSGRSGELFF.

The rearrangement joins TRBV6-5 to TRBJ2-1; D is perhaps TRBD2 (5 bases). The CDR3 is made up of 15 amino acids. Germline-derived CDR1 and CDR2 are MNHEY and SVGAGI. V lost 4 bases and J lost 12, with 22 bases in between. CDR3 sequence (DNA): TGTGCCAGCAGTTGGTCCCCATCGGCGGCGGGCGGGCAGTTCTTC. The encoded protein is CASSWSPSAAGGQFF.

This chain joins TRBV6-5 and TRBJ1-1; TRBD1 is a possible D gene (5 bases). Germline V lookup: CDR1 MNHEY, CDR2 SVGAGI. Trimming shortened V by 5 bases and J by 14 bases, and 18 bases separated the two germline ends. This CDR3 contains 12 residues. The CDR3 nucleotides read TGTGCCAGCAGTCAGGGTACCCTTGGACGGTTCTTT. Translated, it gives CASSQGTLGRFF.

The CDR3 loop reads CASSLSSGRPPYNEQFF. The CDR3 nucleotides read TGTGCCAGCAGTTTATCTAGCGGGAGACCCCCTTACAATGAGCAGTTCTTC. The rearrangement joins TRBV28 to TRBJ2-1; TRBD2 matches at 10 bases. CDR1 and CDR2 (germline): MDHEN, SYDVKM. Trimming removed 1 base from V and 4 bases from J; junction bases left unmatched: 7. This CDR3 contains 17 residues.

Note on this clone: The same CDR3 also results from other DNA sequences found in this sample. This sequence joins TRBV5-1 and TRBJ2-1, with TRBD1 as a possible D gene (6 bases). Germline V gives CDR1 SGHRS, CDR2 YFSETQ. Trimming stripped 0 bases from V and 2 bases from J, with 9 bases between. CDR3 size: 15 residues. The CDR3: CASSLVAGAYNEQFF. The DNA for the CDR3 is TGCGCCAGCAGCTTGGTTGCAGGGGCCTACAATGAGCAGTTCTTC.

The V call is TRBV6-5, the J call TRBJ1-6; 7 bases are a match to TRBD1. The trim removed 2 bases at V and 9 bases at J, leaving 7 bases unmatched. The CDR3 is made up of 15 amino acids. The germline CDR1 and CDR2 sequences are MNHEY and SVGAGI. CDR3 residues: CASSYGQAHSSPLHF. The CDR3 DNA sequence: TGTGCCAGCAGTTACGGACAGGCCCATAGTTCACCCCTCCACTTT.